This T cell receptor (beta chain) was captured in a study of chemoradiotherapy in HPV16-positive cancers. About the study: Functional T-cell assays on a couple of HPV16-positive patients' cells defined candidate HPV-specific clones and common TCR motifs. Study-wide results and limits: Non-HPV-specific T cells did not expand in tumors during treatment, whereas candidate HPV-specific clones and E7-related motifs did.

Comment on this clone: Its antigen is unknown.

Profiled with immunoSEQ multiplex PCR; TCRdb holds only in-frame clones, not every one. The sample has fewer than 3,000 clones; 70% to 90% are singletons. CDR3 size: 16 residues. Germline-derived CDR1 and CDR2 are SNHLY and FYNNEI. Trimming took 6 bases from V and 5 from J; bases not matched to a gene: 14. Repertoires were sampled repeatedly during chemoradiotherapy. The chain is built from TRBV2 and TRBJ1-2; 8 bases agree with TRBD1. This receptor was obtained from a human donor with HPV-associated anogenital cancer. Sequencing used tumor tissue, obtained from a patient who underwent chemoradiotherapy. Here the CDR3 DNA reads TGTGCCAGCAGCGGGGACGACAGGGGTAATACTTATGGCTACACCTTC. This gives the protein CASSGDDRGNTYGYTF.